This TCR beta chain was sequenced for a study of radiation and T cells in renal cell carcinoma. About this clone itself: Its antigen is unidentified.

Study observations and caveats: Pretreatment tumor biopsies were lacking, so baseline clonotypes are unknown. Top tumor clonotypes rose in blood 2 weeks post-radiation, then contracted.

Repertoires were generated with immunoSEQ multiplex PCR, while TCRdb's copy carries only in-frame clones and drops some. Of approximately 79,000 clones listed, roughly 87% are singletons. V lost 0 bases and J lost 2, with 9 bases in between. This CDR3 has 15 amino acids. The germline CDR1 and CDR2 sequences are SGHRS and YFSETQ. The time point was: blood 2 weeks post-SBRT. Noted treatment: 15 Gy SBRT to primary tumor, nephrectomy 4 weeks later. After SBRT, blood was collected at 2 and 4 weeks, plus baseline. Clear cell pathology was present in this patient's renal cell carcinoma. This chain uses TRBV5-1 with TRBJ2-1, with D tentatively TRBD1 (6 bases). The origin of this receptor is a man aged 60 to 75 with renal cell carcinoma. The sequencing here drew on blood, taken from a patient whose treatment included radiotherapy and nephrectomy. The CDR3 is CASSLVRGAYNEQFF. The DNA for the CDR3 is TGCGCCAGCAGCTTGGTCAGGGGAGCCTACAATGAGCAGTTCTTC.